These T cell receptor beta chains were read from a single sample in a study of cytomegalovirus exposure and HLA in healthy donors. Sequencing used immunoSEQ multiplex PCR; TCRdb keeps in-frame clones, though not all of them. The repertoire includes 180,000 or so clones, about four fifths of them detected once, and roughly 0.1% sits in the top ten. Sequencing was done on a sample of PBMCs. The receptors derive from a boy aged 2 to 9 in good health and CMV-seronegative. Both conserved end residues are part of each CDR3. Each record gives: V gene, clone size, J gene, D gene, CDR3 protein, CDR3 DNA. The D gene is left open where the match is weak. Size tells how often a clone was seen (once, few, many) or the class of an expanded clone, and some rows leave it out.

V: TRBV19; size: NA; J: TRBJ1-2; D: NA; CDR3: CASTSDVYGYTF; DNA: TGTGCCAGTACGAGTGATGTCTATGGCTACACCTTC
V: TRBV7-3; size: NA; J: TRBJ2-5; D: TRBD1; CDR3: CASSRTGSPGQETQYF; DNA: TGTGCCAGCAGCCGGACAGGGTCGCCGGGACAAGAGACCCAGTACTTC
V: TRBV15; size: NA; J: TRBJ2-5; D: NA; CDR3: CATSQGSLETQYF; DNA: TGTGCCACCAGCCAGGGTAGCCTGGAGACCCAGTACTTC
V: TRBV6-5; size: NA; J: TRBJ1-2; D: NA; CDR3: CASSYSRQYHGYTF; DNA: TGTGCCAGCAGTTACTCGCGGCAGTATCATGGCTACACCTTC
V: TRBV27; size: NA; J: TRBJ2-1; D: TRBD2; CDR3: CASSPHGLAGDPGNEQFF; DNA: TGTGCCAGCAGCCCCCATGGTCTAGCGGGGGACCCGGGAAATGAGCAGTTCTTC
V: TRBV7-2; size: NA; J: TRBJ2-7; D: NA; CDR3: CASSLALGRKYEQYF; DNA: TGTGCCAGCAGCTTAGCGCTAGGGAGAAAGTACGAGCAGTACTTC
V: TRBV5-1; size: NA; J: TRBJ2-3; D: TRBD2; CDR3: CASSLIGTSGGYWTDTQYF; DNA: TGCGCCAGCAGCTTAATCGGGACTAGCGGGGGGTATTGGACAGATACGCAGTATTTT
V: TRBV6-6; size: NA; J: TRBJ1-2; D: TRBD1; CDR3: CATLRVQGTGTYGYTF; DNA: TGTGCCACCTTACGGGTGCAGGGGACAGGCACCTATGGCTACACCTTC
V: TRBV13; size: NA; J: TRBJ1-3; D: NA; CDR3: CASSLGAVSGNTIYF; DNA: TGTGCCAGCAGCCTAGGGGCAGTATCGGGAAACACCATATATTTT
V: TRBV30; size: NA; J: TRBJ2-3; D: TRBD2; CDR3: CAWGGSGHSTDTQYF; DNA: TGTGCCTGGGGGGGTAGCGGGCACAGCACAGATACGCAGTATTTT
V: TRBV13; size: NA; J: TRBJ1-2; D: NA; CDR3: CASDGRGPTYNYGYTF; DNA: TGTGCCAGCGATGGGAGAGGGCCAACATATAACTATGGCTACACCTTC
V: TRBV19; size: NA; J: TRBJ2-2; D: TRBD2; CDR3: CASTSGGGTGELFF; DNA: TGTGCCAGCACTTCCGGGGGGGGGACCGGGGAGCTGTTTTTT
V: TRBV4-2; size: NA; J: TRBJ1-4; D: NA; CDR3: CASSQDRGLEKLFF; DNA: TGTGCCAGCAGCCAAGACCGCGGACTTGAAAAACTGTTTTTT
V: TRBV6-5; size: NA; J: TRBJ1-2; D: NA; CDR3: CASSPRGVYGYTF; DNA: TGTGCCAGCAGCCCAAGAGGCGTATATGGCTACACCTTC
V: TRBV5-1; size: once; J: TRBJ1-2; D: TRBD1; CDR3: CASSTRGNYGYTF; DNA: TGCGCCAGCAGCACCAGGGGGAACTATGGCTACACCTTC
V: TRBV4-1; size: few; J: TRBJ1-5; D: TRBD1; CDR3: CASSQGPRGRRDQPQHF; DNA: TGCGCCAGCAGCCAAGGACCGAGGGGGCGGAGGGATCAGCCCCAGCATTTT
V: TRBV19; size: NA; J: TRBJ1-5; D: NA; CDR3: CASSPYRGGIRNQPQHF; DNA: TGTGCCAGTAGTCCCTATAGGGGGGGCATTCGCAATCAGCCCCAGCATTTT
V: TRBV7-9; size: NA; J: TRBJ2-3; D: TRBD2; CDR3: CASSFPPTSGVSTDTQYF; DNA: TGTGCCAGCAGCTTCCCACCGACTAGCGGGGTTAGCACAGATACGCAGTATTTT
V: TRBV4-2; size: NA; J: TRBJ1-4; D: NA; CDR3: CASSQDQGLPGEKLFF; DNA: TGTGCCAGCAGCCAAGATCAAGGCCTGCCGGGTGAAAAACTGTTTTTT
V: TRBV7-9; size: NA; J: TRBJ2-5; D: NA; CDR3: CASSLREVQETQYF; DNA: TGTGCCAGCAGCTTGAGGGAAGTCCAAGAGACCCAGTACTTC
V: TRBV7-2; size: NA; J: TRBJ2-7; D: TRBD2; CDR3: CASSLAGGYEQYF; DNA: TGTGCCAGCAGCTTAGCGGGGGGGTACGAGCAGTACTTC
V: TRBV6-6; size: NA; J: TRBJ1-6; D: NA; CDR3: CASTQRTLNSPLHF; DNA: TGTGCCAGCACCCAGAGGACATTAAATTCACCCCTCCACTTT
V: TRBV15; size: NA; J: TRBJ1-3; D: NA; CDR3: CATSSGQSGNTIYF; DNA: TGTGCCACCAGCAGTGGACAGTCTGGAAACACCATATATTTT
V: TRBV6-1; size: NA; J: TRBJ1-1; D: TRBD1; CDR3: CAGRTGFSDAEAFF; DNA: TGTGCCGGGAGGACAGGGTTTTCTGACGCTGAAGCTTTCTTT
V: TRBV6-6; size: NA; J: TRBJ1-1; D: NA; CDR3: CASSSPTGKMNTEAFF; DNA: TGTGCCAGCAGTTCTCCGACAGGAAAAATGAACACTGAAGCTTTCTTT
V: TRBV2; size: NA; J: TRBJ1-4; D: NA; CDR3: CASSESSGVFF; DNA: TGTGCCAGCAGTGAATCCTCGGGGGTGTTTTTT
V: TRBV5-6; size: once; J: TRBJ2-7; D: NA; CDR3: CASSSTYEQYF; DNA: TGTGCTAGCAGCTCTACCTACGAGCAGTACTTC
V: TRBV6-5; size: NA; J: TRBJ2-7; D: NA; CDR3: CASRSDSYEQYF; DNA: TGTGCCAGCAGGTCCGACAGCTACGAGCAGTACTTC
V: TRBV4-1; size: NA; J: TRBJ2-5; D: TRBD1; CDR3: CASSQADRDQETQYF; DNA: TGCGCCAGCAGCCAAGCCGACAGGGATCAAGAGACCCAGTACTTC
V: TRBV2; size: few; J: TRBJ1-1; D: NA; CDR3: CASSGEGNTEAFF; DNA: TGTGCCAGCAGTGGGGAGGGAAACACTGAAGCTTTCTTT
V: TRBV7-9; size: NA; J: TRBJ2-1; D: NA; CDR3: CASSSTGSEQFF; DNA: TGTGCCAGCAGTTCTACAGGGAGTGAGCAGTTCTTC
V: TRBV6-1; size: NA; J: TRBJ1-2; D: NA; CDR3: CASSEGGGYTF; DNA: TGTGCCAGCAGTGAAGGAGGGGGCTACACCTTC
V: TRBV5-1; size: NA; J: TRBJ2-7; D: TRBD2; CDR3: CASSLAWTSGGSYEQYF; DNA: TGCGCCAGCAGCTTGGCCTGGACTAGCGGGGGCTCCTACGAGCAGTACTTC
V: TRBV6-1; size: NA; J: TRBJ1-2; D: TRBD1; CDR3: CAGSSTGGNYGYTF; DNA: TGTGCCGGATCATCCACAGGGGGTAACTATGGCTACACCTTC
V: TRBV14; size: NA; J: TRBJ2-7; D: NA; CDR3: CASSQDRNYEQYF; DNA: TGTGCCAGCAGCCAAGACAGAAACTACGAGCAGTACTTC
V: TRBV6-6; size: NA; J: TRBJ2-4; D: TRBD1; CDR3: CASSYGQGSNIQYF; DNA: TGTGCCAGCAGTTACGGACAGGGGTCTAACATTCAGTACTTC